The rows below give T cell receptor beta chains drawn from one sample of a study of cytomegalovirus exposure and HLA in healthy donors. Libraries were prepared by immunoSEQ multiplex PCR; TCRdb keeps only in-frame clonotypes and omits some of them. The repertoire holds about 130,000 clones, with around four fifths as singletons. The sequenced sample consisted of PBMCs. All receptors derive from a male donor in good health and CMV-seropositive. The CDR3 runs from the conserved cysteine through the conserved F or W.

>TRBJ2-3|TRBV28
CAGGGGAGDTQYF
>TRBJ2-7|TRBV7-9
CASSLGLAGEPYEQYF
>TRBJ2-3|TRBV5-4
CASSITRDTQYF
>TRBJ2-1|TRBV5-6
CASSFTRLAGDNEQFF
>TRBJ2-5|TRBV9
CASSPRGGRETQYF
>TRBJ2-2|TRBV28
CASGSRAGAGAGELFF
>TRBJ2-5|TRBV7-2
CASSFQGRGQETQYF
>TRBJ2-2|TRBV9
CASSPRLAGGQGELFF
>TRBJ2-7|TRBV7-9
CASSRGTGIRQYF
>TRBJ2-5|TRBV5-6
CASSLNVGETQYF
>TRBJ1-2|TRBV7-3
CASSSGTGSHGYTF
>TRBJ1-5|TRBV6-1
CASSEGRGGSQPQHF
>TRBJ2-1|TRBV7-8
CASSQQSSYNEQFF
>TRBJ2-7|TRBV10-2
CASRAPTSVFYEQYF
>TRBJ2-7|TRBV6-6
CASGYIADTYEQYF
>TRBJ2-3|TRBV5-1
CASSLDSGTSTDTQYF
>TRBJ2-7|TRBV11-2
CASSLGLELYEQYF
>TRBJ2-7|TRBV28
CASSSVAEIPSYEQYF
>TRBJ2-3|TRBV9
CASSVLTGSAGDTQYF
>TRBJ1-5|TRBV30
CAWSGGVQPQHF
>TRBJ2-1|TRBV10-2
CASSRDTYNEQFF
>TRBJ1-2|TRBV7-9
CASSLQEGLGGYTF
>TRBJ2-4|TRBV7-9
CASSYTSGTRVAKNIQYF
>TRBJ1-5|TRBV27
CASSLTEFAKPQHF
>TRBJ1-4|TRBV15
CATSRAAGNEKLFF
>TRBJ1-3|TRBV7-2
CASSPQGGGNTIYF
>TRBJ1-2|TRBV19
CASSIDHDGTGILNYGYTF
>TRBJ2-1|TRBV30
CAFQWEYNEQFF
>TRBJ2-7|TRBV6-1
CASNTGGRLGQYF
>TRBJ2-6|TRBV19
CAGARAGANVLTF
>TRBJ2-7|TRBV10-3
CAISERLGPGDEQYF
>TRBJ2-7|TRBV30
CAWTRGGGVYEQYF
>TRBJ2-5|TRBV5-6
CASSLIALETQYF
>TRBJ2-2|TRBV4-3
CASSQVGTGLTGELFF
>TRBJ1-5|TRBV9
CASSRGQGVNQPQHF
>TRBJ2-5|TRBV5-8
CASSAGTLLETQYF
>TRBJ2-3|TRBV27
CASSNPGQMTDTQYF
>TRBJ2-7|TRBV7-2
CASNLQGAPYEQYF
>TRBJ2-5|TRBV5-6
CASSPFGGRAGETQYF
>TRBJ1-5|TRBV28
CASRSHKGSSNQPQHF
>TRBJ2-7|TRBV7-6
CASSPHSGTSGSSYEQYF
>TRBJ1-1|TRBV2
CATSREGHTEAFF
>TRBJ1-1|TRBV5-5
CASSLEDWATDPRTEAFF
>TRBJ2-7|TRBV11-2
CASSPPTSGLSYEQYF
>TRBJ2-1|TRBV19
CASIGLAGAYNEQFF
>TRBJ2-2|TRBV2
CASSQGNTGELFF
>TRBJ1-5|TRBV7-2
CASSLVAAPNSNQPQHF
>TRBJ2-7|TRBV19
CASSIAGVKYF
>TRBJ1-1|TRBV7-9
CASSLSPARDTEAFF
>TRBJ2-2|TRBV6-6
CASTPPGTGELFF
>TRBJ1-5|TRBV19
CASSIGRGGNQPQHF
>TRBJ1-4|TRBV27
CASSPTPGFATNEKLFF
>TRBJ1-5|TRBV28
CASSQQGSNQPQHF